These T cell receptor beta chains were read from a single sample in a study of T cell responses to AZD1222 COVID-19 vaccine. Produced via immunoSEQ multiplex PCR; TCRdb's table is partial and in-frame only. The data contain some 99,000 clones, roughly 87% of them seen just once; the ten biggest clones take up 5.2%. The sequencing here drew on peripheral blood, taken on day 0 of AZD1222 vaccination. These TCRs come from an adult in good health. The CDR3 runs from the conserved cysteine through the conserved F or W. A D gene is named only where the DNA matches it firmly. The size of a clone is reported for some rows only, either as once, few or many, or as a class for expanded clones.

>17|TRBV4-1|TRBJ1-5|NA|NA
TGCGCCAGCAGCCTTATTCTGGACAGTTCTAGCAATCAGCCCCAGCATTTT
CASSLILDSSSNQPQHF
>13|TRBV2|TRBJ1-1|NA|NA
TGTGCCAGCGGGGCCCTATGGGTCACTGAAGCTTTCTTT
CASGALWVTEAFF
>16|TRBV5-1|TRBJ2-7|TRBD1|NA
TGCGCCAGCAGCTTGGCCCGGGGACAGGGAACCTACGAGCAGTACTTC
CASSLARGQGTYEQYF
>17|TRBV5-1|TRBJ1-6|NA|once
TGCGCCAGCAGCGCACGGGGGACGGCGGCTGGGGATTCACCCCTCCACTTT
CASSARGTAAGDSPLHF
>15|TRBV7-7|TRBJ2-5|TRBD2|NA
TGTGCCAGCAGCTCGGGGACTAGCGCCCAAGAGACCCAGTACTTC
CASSSGTSAQETQYF
>12|TRBV3-1/TRBV3-2|TRBJ2-3|NA|NA
TGTGCCAGCAGCCATCATCCAGATACGCAGTATTTT
CASSHHPDTQYF
>12|TRBV30|TRBJ1-1|NA|NA
TGTGCCTGGGGAGGGCTAAGGTCTGAAGCTTTCTTT
CAWGGLRSEAFF
>16|TRBV27|TRBJ2-1|NA|NA
TGTGCCAGCAGTTTATCGATCGGCAGGGCCTACAATGAGCAGTTCTTC
CASSLSIGRAYNEQFF
>15|TRBV28|TRBJ2-3|NA|NA
TGTGCCAGCAAACGGCCACAGGGACCCACAGATACGCAGTATTTT
CASKRPQGPTDTQYF
>14|TRBV7-2|TRBJ2-7|TRBD1|NA
TGTGCCAGCAGCTTCGGGACAGGGTGGTACGAGCAGTACTTC
CASSFGTGWYEQYF
>16|TRBV4-1|TRBJ2-4|NA|NA
TGCGCCAGCAGCCAAGATGGTAGCTCGACCAAAAACATTCAGTACTTC
CASSQDGSSTKNIQYF
>14|TRBV11-2|TRBJ1-6|TRBD1|NA
TGTGCCAGCAGGCAGGGGGCTGGGAATTCACCCCTCCACTTT
CASRQGAGNSPLHF
>13|TRBV11-3|TRBJ1-2|TRBD1|NA
TGTGCCAGCAGCTTAGAACAGGGGAGAGGCTACACCTTC
CASSLEQGRGYTF
>13|TRBV5-4|TRBJ2-7|NA|few
TGTGCCAGCAGCCCGGGGATAACAGGGGAGCAGTACTTC
CASSPGITGEQYF
>13|TRBV28|TRBJ2-7|TRBD2|NA
TGTGCCAGCAGTTTACTCGGGGGGTACGAGCAGTACTTC
CASSLLGGYEQYF
>17|TRBV19|TRBJ1-4|TRBD1|NA
TGTGCCAGTAGTAGGAGGGACAGGCGGATAACTAATGAAAAACTGTTTTTT
CASSRRDRRITNEKLFF
>15|TRBV9|TRBJ2-3|TRBD2|NA
TGTGCCAGCAGCGTAGATGGGAGGGAAACAGATACGCAGTATTTT
CASSVDGRETDTQYF
>14|TRBV5-1|TRBJ1-3|NA|NA
TGCGCCAGCAGTCGTGACAACTCTGGAAACACCATATATTTT
CASSRDNSGNTIYF
>14|TRBV7-2|TRBJ2-7|NA|NA
TGTGCCAGCAGCTTTCGGGGCCTTTCCTACGAGCAGTACTTC
CASSFRGLSYEQYF
>12|TRBV3-1/TRBV3-2|TRBJ2-7|TRBD1|NA
TGTGCCAGCAGGGGACAGGGGTGGGAGCAGTACTTC
CASRGQGWEQYF
>15|TRBV28|TRBJ1-5|TRBD1|NA
TGTGCCAGTGCGTCCGGGACAGGGTTCAATCAGCCCCAGCATTTT
CASASGTGFNQPQHF
>14|TRBV19|TRBJ1-6|TRBD1|NA
TGTGCCAGTGGAGCAGGGGGGAGTAATTCACCCCTCCACTTT
CASGAGGSNSPLHF
>15|TRBV7-2|TRBJ2-2|TRBD1|NA
TGTGCCAGCAGCTCTCCGGGACAGGGGACCGGGGAGCTGTTTTTT
CASSSPGQGTGELFF
>18|TRBV10-3|TRBJ2-3|NA|NA
TGTGCCATCAGTGAGTCCCCCAGTGGTGCGTCTAGCACAGATACGCAGTATTTT
CAISESPSGASSTDTQYF
>15|TRBV3-1/TRBV3-2|TRBJ2-1|TRBD2|few
TGTGCCAGCAGCACCTCTAGCGGGGAGGTCAATGAGCAGTTCTTC
CASSTSSGEVNEQFF